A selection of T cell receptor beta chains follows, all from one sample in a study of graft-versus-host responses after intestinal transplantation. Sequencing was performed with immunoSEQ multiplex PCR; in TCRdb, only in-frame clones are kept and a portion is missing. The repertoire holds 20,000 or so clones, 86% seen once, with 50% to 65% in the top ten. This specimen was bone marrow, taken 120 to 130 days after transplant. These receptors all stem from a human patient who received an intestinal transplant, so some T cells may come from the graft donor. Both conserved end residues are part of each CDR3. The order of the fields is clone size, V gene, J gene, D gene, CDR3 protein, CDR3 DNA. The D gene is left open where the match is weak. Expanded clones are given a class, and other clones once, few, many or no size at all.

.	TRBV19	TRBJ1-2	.	CASSTHVVGDYGYTF	TGTGCCAGTAGTACCCACGTTGTAGGGGACTATGGCTACACCTTC
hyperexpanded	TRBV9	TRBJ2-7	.	CASSVEGTAYEQYF	TGTGCCAGCAGCGTAGAAGGGACCGCCTACGAGCAGTACTTC
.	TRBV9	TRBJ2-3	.	CASSVGLGVDTQYF	TGTGCCAGCAGCGTAGGTCTGGGGGTAGATACGCAGTATTTT
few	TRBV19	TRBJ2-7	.	CASSIGGLFEQYF	TGTGCCAGTAGTATAGGGGGACTTTTTGAGCAGTACTTC
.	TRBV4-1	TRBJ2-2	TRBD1	CASSQDRGGRGGELFF	TGCGCCAGCAGCCAAGATAGAGGGGGCCGGGGCGGGGAGCTGTTTTTT
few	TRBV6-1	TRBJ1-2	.	CASRTGTGGYGYTF	TGTGCCAGTCGGACCGGGACCGGCGGCTATGGCTACACCTTC
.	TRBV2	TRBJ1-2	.	CASTESAANYGYTF	TGTGCCAGCACTGAGTCGGCGGCTAACTATGGCTACACCTTC
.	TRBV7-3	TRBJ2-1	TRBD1	CASSQYGQESYNEQFF	TGTGCCAGCAGCCAGTACGGACAGGAGTCCTACAATGAGCAGTTCTTC
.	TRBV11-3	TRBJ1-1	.	CASSLNQDTEAFF	TGTGCCAGCAGCTTGAATCAAGACACTGAAGCTTTCTTT
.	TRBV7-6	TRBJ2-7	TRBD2	CASSLLAGAYEQYF	TGTGCCAGCAGCCTACTAGCGGGGGCCTACGAGCAGTACTTC
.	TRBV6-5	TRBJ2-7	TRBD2	CASSRTSANREQYF	TGTGCCAGCAGTAGGACTAGCGCAAACCGCGAGCAGTACTTC
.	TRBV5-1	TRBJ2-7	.	CASSWGISYEQYF	TGCGCCAGCAGCTGGGGCATCTCCTACGAGCAGTACTTC
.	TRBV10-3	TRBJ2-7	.	CAISETYEQYF	TGTGCCATCAGTGAGACCTACGAGCAGTACTTC
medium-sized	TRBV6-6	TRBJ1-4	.	CASSSAAATNEKLFF	TGTGCCAGCAGTTCTGCAGCAGCAACTAATGAAAAACTGTTTTTT
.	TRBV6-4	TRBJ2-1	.	CASSDSGGIQRNEQFF	TGTGCCAGCAGTGACAGTGGCGGGATACAAAGGAATGAGCAGTTCTTC
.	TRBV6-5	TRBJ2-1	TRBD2	CASATSGNNEQFF	TGTGCCAGTGCAACTAGCGGAAACAATGAGCAGTTCTTC
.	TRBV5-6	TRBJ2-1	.	CASSLESRRERHNEQFF	TGTGCCAGCAGCTTGGAAAGCAGGCGGGAAAGACACAATGAGCAGTTCTTC
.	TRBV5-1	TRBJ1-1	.	CASSPSGAEAFF	TGCGCCAGCAGCCCGTCGGGAGCTGAAGCTTTCTTT
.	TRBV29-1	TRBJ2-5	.	CSVDRGADRIQYF	TGCAGCGTTGATCGGGGGGCCGACAGAATCCAGTACTTC
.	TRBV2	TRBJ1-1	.	CASSEGRGTTEAFF	TGTGCCAGCAGTGAAGGGCGGGGGACCACTGAAGCTTTCTTT
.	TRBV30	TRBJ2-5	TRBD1	CAWTPGTGAPQYF	TGTGCCTGGACCCCCGGGACAGGGGCCCCCCAGTACTTC
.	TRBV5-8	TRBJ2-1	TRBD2	CASSLSLAGDNEQFF	TGTGCCAGCAGCTTGTCGCTAGCGGGGGACAATGAGCAGTTCTTC
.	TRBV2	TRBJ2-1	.	CASSDEDWTSYNEQFF	TGTGCCAGCAGTGATGAGGACTGGACCTCCTACAATGAGCAGTTCTTC
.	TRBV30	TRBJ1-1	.	CAWSVSMIEAFF	TGTGCCTGGAGTGTAAGTATGATTGAAGCTTTCTTT
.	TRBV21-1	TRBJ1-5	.	CARNGQPQHF	TGTGCCAGGAATGGTCAGCCCCAGCATTTT
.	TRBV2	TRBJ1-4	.	CASSEKPGHLEKLFF	TGTGCCAGCAGTGAAAAACCGGGACACCTCGAAAAACTGTTTTTT
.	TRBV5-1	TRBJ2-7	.	CASSLLDASQAYEQYF	TGCGCCAGCAGCTTGCTAGACGCTTCCCAGGCCTACGAGCAGTACTTC
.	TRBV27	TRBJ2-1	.	CASSQYNEQFF	TGTGCCAGCAGCCAATACAATGAGCAGTTCTTC
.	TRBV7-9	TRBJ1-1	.	CASSSRVLGAFF	TGTGCCAGCAGCTCCCGGGTCTTAGGAGCTTTCTTT
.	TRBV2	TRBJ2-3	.	CASSSTSVYTDTQYF	TGTGCCAGCAGTTCGACAAGCGTGTACACAGATACGCAGTATTTT
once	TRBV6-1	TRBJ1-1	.	CASSNQGNTEAFF	TGTGCCAGCAGCAACCAGGGGAACACTGAAGCTTTCTTT
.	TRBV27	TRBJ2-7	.	CASSLGQPTYEQYF	TGTGCCAGCAGTTTAGGGCAGCCTACCTACGAGCAGTACTTC
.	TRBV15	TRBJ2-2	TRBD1	CATSLGTGVPGELFF	TGTGCCACCAGCCTTGGGACAGGGGTGCCCGGGGAGCTGTTTTTT
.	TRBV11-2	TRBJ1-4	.	CASSLDFSEKLFF	TGTGCCAGCAGCTTAGATTTTAGTGAAAAACTGTTTTTT
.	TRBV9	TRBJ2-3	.	CASSVEVPDTQYF	TGTGCCAGCAGCGTAGAAGTTCCGGATACGCAGTATTTT
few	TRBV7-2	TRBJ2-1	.	CASSLQYSYNEQFF	TGTGCCAGCAGCCTACAGTACTCCTACAATGAGCAGTTCTTC
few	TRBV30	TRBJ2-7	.	CAWSVGSYEQYF	TGTGCCTGGAGTGTAGGGAGCTACGAGCAGTACTTC
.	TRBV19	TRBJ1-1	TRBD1	CASSVGQGSLEDTEAFF	TGTGCCAGTAGTGTTGGACAGGGGTCACTCGAGGACACTGAAGCTTTCTTT
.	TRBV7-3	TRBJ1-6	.	CASSLGGWESPLHF	TGTGCCAGCAGCTTGGGGGGCTGGGAATCACCCCTCCACTTT
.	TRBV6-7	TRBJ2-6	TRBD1	CASTGGSGANVLTF	TGTGCCAGCACAGGGGGCTCTGGGGCCAACGTCCTGACTTTC